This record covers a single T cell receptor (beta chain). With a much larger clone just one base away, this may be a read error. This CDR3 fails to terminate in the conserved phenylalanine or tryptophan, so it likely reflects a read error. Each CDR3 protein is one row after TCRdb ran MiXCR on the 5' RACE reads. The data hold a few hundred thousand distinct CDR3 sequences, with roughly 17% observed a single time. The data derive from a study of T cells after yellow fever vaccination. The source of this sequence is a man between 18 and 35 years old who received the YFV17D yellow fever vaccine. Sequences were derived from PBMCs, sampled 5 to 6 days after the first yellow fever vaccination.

The CDR3, as DNA: TGTGCCAGCAGTCTAATGGGGCAGGGGTATGGCTACACCCTC. It encodes CASSLMGQGYGYTL. The V call is TRBV12-3 or TRBV12-4, the J call TRBJ1-2; tentatively, D is TRBD1 (6 bases). The CDR3 loop spans 14 amino acids. V lost 5 bases and J lost 5, with 15 bases in between.